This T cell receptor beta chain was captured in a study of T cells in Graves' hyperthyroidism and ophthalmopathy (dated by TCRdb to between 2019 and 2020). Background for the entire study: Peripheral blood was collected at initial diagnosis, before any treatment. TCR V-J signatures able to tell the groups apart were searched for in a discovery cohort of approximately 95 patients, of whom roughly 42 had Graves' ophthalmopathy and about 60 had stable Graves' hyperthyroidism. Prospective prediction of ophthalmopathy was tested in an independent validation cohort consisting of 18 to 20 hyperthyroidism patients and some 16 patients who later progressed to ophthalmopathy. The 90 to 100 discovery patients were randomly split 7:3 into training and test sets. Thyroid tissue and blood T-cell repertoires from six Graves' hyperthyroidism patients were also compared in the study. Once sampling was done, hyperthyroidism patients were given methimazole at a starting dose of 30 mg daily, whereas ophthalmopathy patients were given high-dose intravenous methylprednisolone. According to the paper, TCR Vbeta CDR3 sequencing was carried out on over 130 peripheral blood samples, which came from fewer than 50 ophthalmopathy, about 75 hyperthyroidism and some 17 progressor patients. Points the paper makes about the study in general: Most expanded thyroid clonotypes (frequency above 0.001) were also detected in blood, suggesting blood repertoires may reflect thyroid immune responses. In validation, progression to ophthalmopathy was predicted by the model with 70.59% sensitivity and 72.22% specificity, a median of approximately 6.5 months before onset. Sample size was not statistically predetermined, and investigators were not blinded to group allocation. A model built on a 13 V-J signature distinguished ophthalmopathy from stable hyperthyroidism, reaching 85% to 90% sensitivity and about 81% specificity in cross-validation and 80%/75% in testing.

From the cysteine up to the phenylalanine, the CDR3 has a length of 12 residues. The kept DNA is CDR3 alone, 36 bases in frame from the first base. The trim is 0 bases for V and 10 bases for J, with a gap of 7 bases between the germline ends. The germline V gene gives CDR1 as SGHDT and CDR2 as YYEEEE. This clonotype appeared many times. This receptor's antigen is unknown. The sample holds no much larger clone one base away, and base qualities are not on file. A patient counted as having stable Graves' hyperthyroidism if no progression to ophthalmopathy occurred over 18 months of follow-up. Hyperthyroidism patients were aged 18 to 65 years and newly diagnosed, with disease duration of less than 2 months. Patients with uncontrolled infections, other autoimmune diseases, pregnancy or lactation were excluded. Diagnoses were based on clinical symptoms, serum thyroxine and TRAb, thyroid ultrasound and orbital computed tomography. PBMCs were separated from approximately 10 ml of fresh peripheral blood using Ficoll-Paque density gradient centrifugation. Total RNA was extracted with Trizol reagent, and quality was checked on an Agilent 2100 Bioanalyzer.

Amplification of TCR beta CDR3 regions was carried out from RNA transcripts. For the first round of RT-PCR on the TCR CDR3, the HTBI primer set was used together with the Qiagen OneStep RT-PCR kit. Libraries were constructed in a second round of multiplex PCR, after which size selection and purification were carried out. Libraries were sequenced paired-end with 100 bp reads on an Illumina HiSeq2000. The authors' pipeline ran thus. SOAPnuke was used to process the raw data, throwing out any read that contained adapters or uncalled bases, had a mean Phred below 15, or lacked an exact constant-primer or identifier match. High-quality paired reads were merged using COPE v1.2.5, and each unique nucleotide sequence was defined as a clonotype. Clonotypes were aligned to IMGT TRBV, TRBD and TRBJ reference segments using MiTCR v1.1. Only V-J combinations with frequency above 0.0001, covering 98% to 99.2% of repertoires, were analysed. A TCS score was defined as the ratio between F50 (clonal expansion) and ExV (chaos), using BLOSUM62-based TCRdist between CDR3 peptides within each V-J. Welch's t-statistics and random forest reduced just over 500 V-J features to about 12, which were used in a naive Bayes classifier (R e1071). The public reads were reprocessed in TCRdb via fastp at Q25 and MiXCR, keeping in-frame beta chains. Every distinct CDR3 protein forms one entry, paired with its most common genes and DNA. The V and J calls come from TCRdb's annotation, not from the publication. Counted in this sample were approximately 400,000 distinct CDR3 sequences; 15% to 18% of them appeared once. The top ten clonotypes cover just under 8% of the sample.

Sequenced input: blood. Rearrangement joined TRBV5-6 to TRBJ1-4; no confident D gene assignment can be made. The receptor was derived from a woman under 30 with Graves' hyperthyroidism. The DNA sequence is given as TGTGCCAGCAGCTTGGGAACGGGAAAACTGTTTTTT. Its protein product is CASSLGTGKLFF. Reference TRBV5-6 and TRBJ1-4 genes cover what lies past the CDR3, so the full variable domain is DAGVTQSPTHLIKTRGQQVTLRCSPKSGHDTVSWYQQALGQGPQFIFQYYEEEERQRGNFPDRFSGHQFPNYSSELNVNALLLGDSALYLCASSLGTGKLFFGSGTQLSVL.